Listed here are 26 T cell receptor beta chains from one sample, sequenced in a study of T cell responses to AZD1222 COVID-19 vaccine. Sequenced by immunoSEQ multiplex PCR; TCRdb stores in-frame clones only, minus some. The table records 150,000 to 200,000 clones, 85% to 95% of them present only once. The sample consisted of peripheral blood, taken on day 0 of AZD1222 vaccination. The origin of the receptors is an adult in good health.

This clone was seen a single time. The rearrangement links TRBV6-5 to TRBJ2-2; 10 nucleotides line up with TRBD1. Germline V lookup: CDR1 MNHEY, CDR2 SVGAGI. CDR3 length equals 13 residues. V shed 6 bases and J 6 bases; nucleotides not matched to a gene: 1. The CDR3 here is CASRTGGPGELFF. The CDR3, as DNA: TGTGCCAGCAGGACAGGGGGCCCCGGGGAGCTGTTTTTT.

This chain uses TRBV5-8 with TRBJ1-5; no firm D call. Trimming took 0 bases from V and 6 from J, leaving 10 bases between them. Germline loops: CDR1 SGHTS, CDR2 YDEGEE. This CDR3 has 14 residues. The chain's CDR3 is CASSLGRIIQPQHF. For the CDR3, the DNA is TGTGCCAGCAGCTTGGGGAGGATCATTCAGCCCCAGCATTTT.

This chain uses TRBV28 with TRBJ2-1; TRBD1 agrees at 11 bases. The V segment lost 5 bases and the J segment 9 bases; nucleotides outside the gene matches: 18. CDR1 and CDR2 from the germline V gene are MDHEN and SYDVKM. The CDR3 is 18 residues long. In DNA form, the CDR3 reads TGTGCCAGCAGTCTACTAGCCCCCCCGGGACAGGGGGAGAGTGAGCAGTTCTTC. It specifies CASSLLAPPGQGESEQFF.

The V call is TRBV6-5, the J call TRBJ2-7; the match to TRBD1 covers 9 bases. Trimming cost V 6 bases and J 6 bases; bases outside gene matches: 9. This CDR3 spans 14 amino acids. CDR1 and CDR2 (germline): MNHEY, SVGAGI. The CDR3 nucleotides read TGTGCCAGCAGGAGGACAGGGGAGGCAGCCGAGCAGTACTTC. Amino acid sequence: CASRRTGEAAEQYF.

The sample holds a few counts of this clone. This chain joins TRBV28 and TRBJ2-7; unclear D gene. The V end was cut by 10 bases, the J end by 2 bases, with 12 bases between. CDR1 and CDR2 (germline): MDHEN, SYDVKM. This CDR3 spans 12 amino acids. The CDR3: CATLGFPYEQYF. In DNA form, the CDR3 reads TGTGCCACTCTTGGCTTCCCCTACGAGCAGTACTTC.

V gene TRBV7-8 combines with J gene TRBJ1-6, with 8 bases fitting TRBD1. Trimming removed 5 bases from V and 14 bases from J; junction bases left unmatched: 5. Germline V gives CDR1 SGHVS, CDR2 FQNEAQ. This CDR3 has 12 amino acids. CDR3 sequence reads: CASSPGQGALHF. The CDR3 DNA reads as TGTGCCAGCAGCCCCGGACAGGGAGCCCTCCACTTT.

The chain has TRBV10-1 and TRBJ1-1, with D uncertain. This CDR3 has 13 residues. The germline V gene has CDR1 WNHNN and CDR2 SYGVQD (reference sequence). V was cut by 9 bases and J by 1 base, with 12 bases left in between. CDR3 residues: CARPSFSNTEAFF. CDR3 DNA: TGCGCCAGACCTTCTTTTTCGAACACTGAAGCTTTCTTT.

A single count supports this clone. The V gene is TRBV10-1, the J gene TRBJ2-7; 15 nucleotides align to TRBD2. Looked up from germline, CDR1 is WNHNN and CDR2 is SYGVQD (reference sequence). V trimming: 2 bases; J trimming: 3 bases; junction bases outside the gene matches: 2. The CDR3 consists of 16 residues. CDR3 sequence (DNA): TGCGCCAGCAGTGAGCGGACTAGCGGGAGGGACTACGAGCAGTACTTC. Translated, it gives CASSERTSGRDYEQYF.

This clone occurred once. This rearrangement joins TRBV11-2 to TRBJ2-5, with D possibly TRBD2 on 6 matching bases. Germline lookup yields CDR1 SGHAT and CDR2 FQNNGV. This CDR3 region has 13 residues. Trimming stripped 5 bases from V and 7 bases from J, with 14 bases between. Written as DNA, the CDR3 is TGTGCCAGCAGCCCCGGACTGCGGGGGACCCAGTACTTC. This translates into CASSPGLRGTQYF.

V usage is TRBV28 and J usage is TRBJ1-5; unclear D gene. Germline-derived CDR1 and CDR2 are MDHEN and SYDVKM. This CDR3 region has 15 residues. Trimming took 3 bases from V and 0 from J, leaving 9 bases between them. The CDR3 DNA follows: TGTGCCAGCAGTTTCTCGGGTTATAGCAATCAGCCCCAGCATTTT. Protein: CASSFSGYSNQPQHF.

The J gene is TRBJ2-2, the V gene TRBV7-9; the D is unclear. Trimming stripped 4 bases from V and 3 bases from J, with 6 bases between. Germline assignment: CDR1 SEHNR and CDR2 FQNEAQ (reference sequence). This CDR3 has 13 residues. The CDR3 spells CASSSQYTGELFF. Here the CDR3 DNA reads TGTGCCAGCAGCTCCCAGTACACCGGGGAGCTGTTTTTT.

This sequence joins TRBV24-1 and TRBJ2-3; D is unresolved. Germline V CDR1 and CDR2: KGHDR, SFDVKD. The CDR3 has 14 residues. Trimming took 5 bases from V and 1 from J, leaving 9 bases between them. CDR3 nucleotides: TGTGCCACCAGTGGGCGAGGCGGCACAGATACGCAGTATTTT. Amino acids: CATSGRGGTDTQYF.

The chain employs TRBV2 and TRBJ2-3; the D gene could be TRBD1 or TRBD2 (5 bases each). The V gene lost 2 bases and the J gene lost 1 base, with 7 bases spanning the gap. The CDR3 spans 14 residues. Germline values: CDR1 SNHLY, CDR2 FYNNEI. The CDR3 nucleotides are TGTGCCAGCAGTGAATGGGACGGCACAGATACGCAGTATTTT. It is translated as CASSEWDGTDTQYF.

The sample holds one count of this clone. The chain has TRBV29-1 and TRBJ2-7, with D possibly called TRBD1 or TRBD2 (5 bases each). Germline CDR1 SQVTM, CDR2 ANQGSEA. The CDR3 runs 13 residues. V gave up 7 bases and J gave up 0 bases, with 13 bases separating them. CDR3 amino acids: CSAGEGSSYEQYF. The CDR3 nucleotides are TGCAGCGCCGGCGAGGGGTCCTCCTACGAGCAGTACTTC.

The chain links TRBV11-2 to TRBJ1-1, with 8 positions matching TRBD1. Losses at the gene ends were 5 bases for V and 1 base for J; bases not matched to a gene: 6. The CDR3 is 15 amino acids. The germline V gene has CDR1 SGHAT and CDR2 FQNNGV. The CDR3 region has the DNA TGTGCCAGCAGCCCTCGGACAGGGCAGAACACTGAAGCTTTCTTT. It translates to CASSPRTGQNTEAFF.

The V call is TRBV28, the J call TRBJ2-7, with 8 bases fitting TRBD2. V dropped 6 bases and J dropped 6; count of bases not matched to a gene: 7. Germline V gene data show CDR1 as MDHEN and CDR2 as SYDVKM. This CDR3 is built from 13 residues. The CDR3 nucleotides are TGTGCCAGCAGGCCGGGACTAGTGGGCGAGCAGTACTTC. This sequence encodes CASRPGLVGEQYF.

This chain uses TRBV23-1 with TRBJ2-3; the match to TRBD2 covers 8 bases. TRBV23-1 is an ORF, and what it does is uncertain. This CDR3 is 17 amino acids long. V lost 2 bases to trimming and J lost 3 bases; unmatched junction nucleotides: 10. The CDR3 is CASSQEVSGSRTDTQYF. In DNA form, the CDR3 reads TGCGCCAGCAGTCAAGAGGTCAGCGGGAGTAGAACAGATACGCAGTATTTT.

The CDR3 sequence: CSASSADEQYF. The CDR3 region has the DNA TGCAGTGCTAGTAGTGCGGACGAGCAGTACTTC. The J gene is TRBJ2-7, the V gene TRBV20-1; no clear D. The germline gives CDR1 DFQATT, CDR2 SNEGSKA (reference sequence). The CDR3 is 11 amino acids. Between the trimmed V and J ends, which lost 3 bases and 5 bases, there was a span of 8 bases.

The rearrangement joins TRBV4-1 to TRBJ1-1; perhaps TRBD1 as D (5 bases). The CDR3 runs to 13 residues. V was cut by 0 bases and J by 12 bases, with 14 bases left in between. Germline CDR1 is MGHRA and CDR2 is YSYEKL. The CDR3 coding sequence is TGCGCCAGCAGCCAAGATCGGGACGGTGGCACTTTCTTT. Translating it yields CASSQDRDGGTFF.

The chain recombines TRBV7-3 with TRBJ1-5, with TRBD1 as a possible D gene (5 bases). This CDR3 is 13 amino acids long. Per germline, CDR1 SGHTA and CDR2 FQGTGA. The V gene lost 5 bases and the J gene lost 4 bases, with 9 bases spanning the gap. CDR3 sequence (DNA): TGTGCCAGCAGCCTCGACAGAAATCAGCCCCAGCATTTT. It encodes CASSLDRNQPQHF.

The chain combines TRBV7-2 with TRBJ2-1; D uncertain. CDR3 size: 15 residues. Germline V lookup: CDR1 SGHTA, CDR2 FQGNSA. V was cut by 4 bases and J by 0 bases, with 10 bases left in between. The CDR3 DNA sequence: TGTGCCAGCAGCTCCGATGTTAGCTCCTACAATGAGCAGTTCTTC. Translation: CASSSDVSSYNEQFF.

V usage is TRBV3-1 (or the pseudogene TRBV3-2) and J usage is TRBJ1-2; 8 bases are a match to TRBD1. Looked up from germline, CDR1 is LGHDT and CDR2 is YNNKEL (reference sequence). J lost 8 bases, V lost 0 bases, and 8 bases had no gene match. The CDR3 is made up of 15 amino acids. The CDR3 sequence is CASSQDFGTGGGYTF. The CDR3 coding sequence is TGTGCCAGCAGCCAAGACTTCGGGACAGGAGGCGGCTACACCTTC.

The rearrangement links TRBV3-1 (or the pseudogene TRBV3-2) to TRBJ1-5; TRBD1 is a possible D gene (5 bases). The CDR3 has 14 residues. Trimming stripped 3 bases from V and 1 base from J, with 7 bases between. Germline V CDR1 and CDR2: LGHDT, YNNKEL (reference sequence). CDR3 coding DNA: TGTGCCAGCAGCCATCAGGGAAGCAATCAGCCCCAGCATTTT. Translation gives CASSHQGSNQPQHF.

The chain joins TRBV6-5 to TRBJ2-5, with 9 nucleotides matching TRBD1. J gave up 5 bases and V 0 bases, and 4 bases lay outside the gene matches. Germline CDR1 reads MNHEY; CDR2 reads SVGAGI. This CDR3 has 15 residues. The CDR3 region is CASSYSTGGVETQYF. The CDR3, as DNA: TGTGCCAGCAGTTACTCAACAGGGGGCGTGGAGACCCAGTACTTC.

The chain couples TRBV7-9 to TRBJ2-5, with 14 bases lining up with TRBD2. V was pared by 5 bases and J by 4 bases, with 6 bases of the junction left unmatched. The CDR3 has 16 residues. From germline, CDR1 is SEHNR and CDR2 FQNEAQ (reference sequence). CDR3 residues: CASSAGLAGAGETQYF. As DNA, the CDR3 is TGTGCCAGCAGCGCGGGACTAGCGGGGGCCGGAGAGACCCAGTACTTC. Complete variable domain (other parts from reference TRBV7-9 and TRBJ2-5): DTGVSQNPRHKITKRGQNVTFRCDPISEHNRLYWYRQTLGQGPEFLTYFQNEAQLEKSRLLSDRFSAERPKGSFSTLEIQRTEQGDSAMYLCASSAGLAGAGETQYFGPGTRLLVL.

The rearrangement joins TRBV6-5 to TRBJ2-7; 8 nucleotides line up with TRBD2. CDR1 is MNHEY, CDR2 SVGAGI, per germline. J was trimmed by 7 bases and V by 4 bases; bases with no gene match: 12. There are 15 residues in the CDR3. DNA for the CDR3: TGTGCCAGCAGTTCCCCGGGGCGGGGGGCCCGGGAGCAGTACTTC. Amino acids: CASSSPGRGAREQYF.